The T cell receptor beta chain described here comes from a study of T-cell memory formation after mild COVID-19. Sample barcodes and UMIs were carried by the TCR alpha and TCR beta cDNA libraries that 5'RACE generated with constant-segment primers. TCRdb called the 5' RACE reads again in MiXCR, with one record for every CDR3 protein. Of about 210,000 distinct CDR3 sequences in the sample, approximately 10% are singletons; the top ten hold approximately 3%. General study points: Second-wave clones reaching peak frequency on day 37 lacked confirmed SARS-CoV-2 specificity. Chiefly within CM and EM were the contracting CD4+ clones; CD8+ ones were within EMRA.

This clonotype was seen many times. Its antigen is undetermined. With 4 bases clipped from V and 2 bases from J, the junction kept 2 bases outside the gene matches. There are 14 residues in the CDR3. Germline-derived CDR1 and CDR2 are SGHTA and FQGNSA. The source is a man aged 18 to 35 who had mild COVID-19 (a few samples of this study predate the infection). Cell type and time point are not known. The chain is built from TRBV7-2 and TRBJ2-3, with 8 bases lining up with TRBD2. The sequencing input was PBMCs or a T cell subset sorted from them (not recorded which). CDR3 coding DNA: TGTGCCAGCAGCTCGGGGGGGTACACAGATACGCAGTATTTT. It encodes CASSSGGYTDTQYF.